This is a list of T cell receptor beta chains from one sample in a study. TCRdb itself ran the RT-PCR reads through MiXCR, one entry per CDR3 protein. The top ten clones hold 3% to 4.5% of a sample with hundreds of thousands of distinct CDR3 sequences, about 14% of them seen once. What was sequenced was memory CD4+ T cells from blood. Source of these receptors: a female donor in good health, serving as a healthy control. Both conserved end residues are part of each CDR3. D genes are given only for firm matches. Where a row states a size, it is once, few, many or the class of an expanded clone; other rows omit it.

v_gene: TRBV18
len: 13
j_gene: TRBJ1-3
d_gene: NA
abundance: few
CDR3aa: CASSPLFGNTIYF
CDR3nt: TGTGCCAGCTCACCGCTTTTCGGAAACACCATATATTTT

v_gene: TRBV27
len: 14
j_gene: TRBJ1-2
d_gene: TRBD1
abundance: few
CDR3aa: CASSWAGGFYGYTF
CDR3nt: TGTGCCAGCAGCTGGGCAGGGGGCTTCTATGGCTACACCTTC

v_gene: TRBV2
len: 15
j_gene: TRBJ2-7
d_gene: NA
abundance: NA
CDR3aa: CASSATGHLRYEQYF
CDR3nt: TGTGCCAGCAGTGCGACGGGACACCTCCGTTACGAGCAGTACTTC

v_gene: TRBV5-1
len: 13
j_gene: TRBJ1-2
d_gene: NA
abundance: few
CDR3aa: CASSEGNNYGYTF
CDR3nt: TGCGCCAGCAGCGAGGGGAATAACTATGGCTACACCTTC

v_gene: TRBV7-3
len: 14
j_gene: TRBJ1-1
d_gene: NA
abundance: NA
CDR3aa: CASSAQGGYTEAFF
CDR3nt: TGTGCCAGCAGCGCCCAGGGTGGGTACACTGAAGCTTTCTTT

v_gene: TRBV7-7
len: 13
j_gene: TRBJ1-5
d_gene: NA
abundance: many
CDR3aa: CASSSQDNQPQHF
CDR3nt: TGTGCCAGCAGTTCCCAGGACAATCAGCCCCAGCATTTT

v_gene: TRBV6-5
len: 15
j_gene: TRBJ2-7
d_gene: TRBD2
abundance: many
CDR3aa: CASSYGLAGVGEQYF
CDR3nt: TGTGCCAGCAGTTACGGGCTAGCGGGAGTGGGTGAGCAGTACTTC

v_gene: TRBV28
len: 15
j_gene: TRBJ2-1
d_gene: TRBD2
abundance: many
CDR3aa: CASRTPSGRYNEQFF
CDR3nt: TGTGCCAGCAGAACCCCTAGCGGGAGGTACAATGAGCAGTTCTTC

v_gene: TRBV27
len: 17
j_gene: TRBJ2-3
d_gene: TRBD2
abundance: few
CDR3aa: CASSNQGLAGGPYTQYF
CDR3nt: TGTGCCAGCAGTAACCAAGGACTAGCGGGGGGGCCATATACGCAGTATTTT

v_gene: TRBV15
len: 12
j_gene: TRBJ1-2
d_gene: NA
abundance: few
CDR3aa: CATSAPGLGYTF
CDR3nt: TGTGCCACCAGCGCCCCAGGGTTAGGCTACACCTTC

v_gene: TRBV3-1
len: 13
j_gene: TRBJ1-3
d_gene: NA
abundance: few
CDR3aa: CASGPLSGNTIYF
CDR3nt: TGTGCCAGTGGACCCCTCTCTGGAAACACCATATATTTT

v_gene: TRBV7-9
len: 12
j_gene: TRBJ1-1
d_gene: NA
abundance: many
CDR3aa: CASSLPKGTTFF
CDR3nt: TGTGCCAGCAGCTTACCCAAGGGTACGACTTTCTTT

v_gene: TRBV18
len: 15
j_gene: TRBJ1-1
d_gene: TRBD1
abundance: NA
CDR3aa: CASSRDSLENTEAFF
CDR3nt: TGTGCCAGCTCCCGGGACAGTTTGGAGAACACTGAAGCTTTCTTT

v_gene: TRBV12-3/TRBV12-4
len: 14
j_gene: TRBJ2-3
d_gene: NA
abundance: many
CDR3aa: CASREGYGTDTQYF
CDR3nt: TGTGCCAGCAGGGAAGGGTACGGCACAGATACGCAGTATTTT

v_gene: TRBV6-6
len: 13
j_gene: TRBJ1-6
d_gene: TRBD1
abundance: NA
CDR3aa: CASSSGTGAPLHF
CDR3nt: TGTGCCAGCAGTTCAGGGACAGGAGCACCCCTCCACTTT

v_gene: TRBV20-1
len: 15
j_gene: TRBJ1-5
d_gene: TRBD1
abundance: NA
CDR3aa: CSASPTGGASQPQHF
CDR3nt: TGCAGTGCTAGCCCCACAGGGGGCGCATCTCAGCCCCAGCATTTT

v_gene: TRBV5-1
len: 14
j_gene: TRBJ2-5
d_gene: TRBD1
abundance: NA
CDR3aa: CTSSQGQVKETQYF
CDR3nt: TGCACCAGCAGCCAAGGACAGGTGAAAGAGACCCAGTACTTC

v_gene: TRBV6-5
len: 15
j_gene: TRBJ2-7
d_gene: TRBD2
abundance: few
CDR3aa: CASSSRGSSSYEQYF
CDR3nt: TGTGCCAGCAGTTCCCGCGGGAGCTCCTCCTACGAGCAGTACTTC

v_gene: TRBV3-1
len: 13
j_gene: TRBJ1-2
d_gene: NA
abundance: many
CDR3aa: CASSHRAGDGYTF
CDR3nt: TGTGCCAGCAGCCACAGGGCGGGGGACGGCTACACCTTC

v_gene: TRBV20-1
len: 14
j_gene: TRBJ2-1
d_gene: TRBD2
abundance: NA
CDR3aa: CSANGLADYNEQFF
CDR3nt: TGCAGTGCCAACGGACTAGCGGACTACAATGAGCAGTTCTTC

v_gene: TRBV6-2/TRBV6-3
len: 15
j_gene: TRBJ2-3
d_gene: NA
abundance: NA
CDR3aa: CASSPTAVGADTQYF
CDR3nt: TGTGCCAGCAGCCCTACGGCGGTCGGGGCAGATACGCAGTATTTT

v_gene: TRBV28
len: 14
j_gene: TRBJ2-7
d_gene: TRBD1
abundance: few
CDR3aa: CASTRRQGAYEQYF
CDR3nt: TGTGCCAGCACTAGGCGGCAGGGGGCCTACGAGCAGTACTTC

v_gene: TRBV5-1
len: 15
j_gene: TRBJ2-1
d_gene: NA
abundance: many
CDR3aa: CASRLTGGGHNEQFF
CDR3nt: TGCGCCAGCCGCCTTACTGGCGGGGGCCACAATGAGCAGTTCTTC

v_gene: TRBV20-1
len: 12
j_gene: TRBJ2-5
d_gene: TRBD1
abundance: few
CDR3aa: CSARGLVETQYF
CDR3nt: TGCAGTGCCAGGGGGCTTGTGGAGACCCAGTACTTC

v_gene: TRBV11-1
len: 14
j_gene: TRBJ2-5
d_gene: TRBD1
abundance: many
CDR3aa: CASGDRDGQETQYF
CDR3nt: TGTGCCAGCGGCGACAGGGACGGGCAAGAGACCCAGTACTTC

v_gene: TRBV2
len: 14
j_gene: TRBJ2-5
d_gene: NA
abundance: NA
CDR3aa: CASRRAGTGETQYF
CDR3nt: TGTGCCAGTAGAAGGGCAGGGACGGGGGAGACCCAGTACTTC

v_gene: TRBV4-3
len: 14
j_gene: TRBJ2-5
d_gene: NA
abundance: many
CDR3aa: CASSQWGVQETQYF
CDR3nt: TGCGCCAGCAGCCAGTGGGGCGTCCAAGAGACCCAGTACTTC

v_gene: TRBV7-6
len: 15
j_gene: TRBJ2-2
d_gene: TRBD1
abundance: NA
CDR3aa: CASSRTGENTGELFF
CDR3nt: TGTGCCAGCAGCCGGACAGGGGAGAACACCGGGGAGCTGTTTTTT

v_gene: TRBV24-1
len: 18
j_gene: TRBJ2-3
d_gene: TRBD2
abundance: few
CDR3aa: CATRESGTSGKSTDTQYF
CDR3nt: TGTGCCACGCGCGAATCCGGGACTAGCGGGAAGAGCACAGATACGCAGTATTTT

v_gene: TRBV5-6
len: 13
j_gene: TRBJ1-1
d_gene: NA
abundance: few
CDR3aa: CASSLVAGLEAFF
CDR3nt: TGTGCCAGCAGCTTGGTGGCGGGCCTTGAAGCTTTCTTT

v_gene: TRBV14
len: 12
j_gene: TRBJ1-2
d_gene: NA
abundance: NA
CDR3aa: CASSQGVGGYTF
CDR3nt: TGTGCCAGCAGCCAGGGGGTCGGTGGCTACACCTTC

v_gene: TRBV15
len: 15
j_gene: TRBJ2-7
d_gene: TRBD2
abundance: NA
CDR3aa: CATSRDLAGPYEQYF
CDR3nt: TGTGCCACCAGCAGAGATCTAGCGGGGCCCTACGAGCAGTACTTC

v_gene: TRBV20-1
len: 14
j_gene: TRBJ2-5
d_gene: NA
abundance: NA
CDR3aa: CSATPYGIQETQYF
CDR3nt: TGCAGTGCTACCCCCTATGGGATTCAAGAGACCCAGTACTTC

v_gene: TRBV12-3/TRBV12-4
len: 15
j_gene: TRBJ2-7
d_gene: TRBD1
abundance: many
CDR3aa: CASSPRGTGRDEQYF
CDR3nt: TGTGCCAGCAGTCCTCGCGGGACAGGGCGTGACGAGCAGTACTTC

v_gene: TRBV6-5
len: 15
j_gene: TRBJ1-1
d_gene: TRBD1
abundance: few
CDR3aa: CASSPPDRGLTEAFF
CDR3nt: TGTGCCAGCAGTCCCCCGGACAGGGGGCTTACTGAAGCTTTCTTT

v_gene: TRBV5-5
len: 13
j_gene: TRBJ1-6
d_gene: NA
abundance: many
CDR3aa: CASSLRTNSPLHF
CDR3nt: TGTGCCAGCAGCTTGCGGACGAATTCACCCCTCCACTTT

v_gene: TRBV27
len: 14
j_gene: TRBJ1-2
d_gene: NA
abundance: few
CDR3aa: CASSFGDRPRGYTF
CDR3nt: TGTGCCAGCAGTTTCGGAGACAGGCCTCGTGGCTACACCTTC

v_gene: TRBV6-2/TRBV6-3
len: 13
j_gene: TRBJ1-2
d_gene: NA
abundance: few
CDR3aa: CASRWTVNYGYTF
CDR3nt: TGTGCCAGCAGATGGACGGTTAACTATGGCTACACCTTC

v_gene: TRBV6-2/TRBV6-3
len: 12
j_gene: TRBJ2-7
d_gene: NA
abundance: few
CDR3aa: CASTESGYEQYF
CDR3nt: TGTGCCAGCACCGAAAGCGGGTACGAGCAGTACTTC

v_gene: TRBV19
len: 13
j_gene: TRBJ2-2
d_gene: NA
abundance: few
CDR3aa: CASSIRVTGELFF
CDR3nt: TGTGCCAGTAGTATTCGTGTCACCGGGGAGCTGTTTTTT

v_gene: TRBV7-8
len: 16
j_gene: TRBJ1-5
d_gene: TRBD1
abundance: NA
CDR3aa: CASSLEGRGLGQPQHF
CDR3nt: TGTGCCAGCAGCTTAGAGGGCAGGGGGCTTGGTCAGCCCCAGCATTTT

v_gene: TRBV20-1
len: 19
j_gene: TRBJ2-2
d_gene: NA
abundance: NA
CDR3aa: CSAPNVYSGQPLNTGELFF
CDR3nt: TGCAGTGCTCCAAACGTTTATTCCGGACAGCCGTTGAACACCGGGGAGCTGTTTTTT